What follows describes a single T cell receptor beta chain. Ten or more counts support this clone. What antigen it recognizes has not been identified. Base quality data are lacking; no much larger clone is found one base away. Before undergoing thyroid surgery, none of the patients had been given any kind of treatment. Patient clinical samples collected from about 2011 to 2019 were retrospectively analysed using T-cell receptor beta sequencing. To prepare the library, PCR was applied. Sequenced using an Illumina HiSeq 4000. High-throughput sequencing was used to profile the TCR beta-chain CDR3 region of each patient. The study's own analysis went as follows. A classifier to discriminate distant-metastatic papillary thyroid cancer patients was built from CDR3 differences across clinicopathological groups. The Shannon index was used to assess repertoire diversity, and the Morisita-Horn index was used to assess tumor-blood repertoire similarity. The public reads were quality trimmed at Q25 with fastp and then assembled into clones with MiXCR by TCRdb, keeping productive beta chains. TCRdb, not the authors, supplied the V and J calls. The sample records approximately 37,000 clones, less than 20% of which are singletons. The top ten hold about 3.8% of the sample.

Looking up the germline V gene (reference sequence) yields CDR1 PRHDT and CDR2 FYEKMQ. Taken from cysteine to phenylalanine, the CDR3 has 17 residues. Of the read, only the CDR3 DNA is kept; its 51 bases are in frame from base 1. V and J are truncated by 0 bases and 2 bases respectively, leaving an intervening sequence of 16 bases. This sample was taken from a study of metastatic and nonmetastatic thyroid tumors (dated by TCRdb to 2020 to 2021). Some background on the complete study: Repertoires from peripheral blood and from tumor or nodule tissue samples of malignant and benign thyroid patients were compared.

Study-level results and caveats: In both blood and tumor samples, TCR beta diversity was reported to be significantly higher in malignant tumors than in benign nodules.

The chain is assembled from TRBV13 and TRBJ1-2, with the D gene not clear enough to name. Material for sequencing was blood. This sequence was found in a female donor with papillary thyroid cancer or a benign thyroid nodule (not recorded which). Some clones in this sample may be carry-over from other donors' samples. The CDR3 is CASSLGGLQTLNYGYTF. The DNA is TGTGCCAGCAGCTTAGGTGGACTACAGACTCTCAACTATGGCTACACCTTC.